The T cell receptor (beta chain) described here comes from a study of CD8+ T cells in alopecia areata. The V and J ends lost 4 bases and 2 bases respectively, with 8 bases between them. Germline V gene data show CDR1 as SQVTM and CDR2 as ANQGSEA. The CDR3 has 12 amino acids. RNA, once extracted, was reverse transcribed into cDNA for use as the sequencing template. The table came from immunoSEQ multiplex PCR; TCRdb's copy has only in-frame clones and leaves some out. Of fewer than 90,000 clones listed, roughly half are singletons. The source is a human donor with alopecia areata. The chain uses TRBV29-1 and TRBJ1-1, with unresolved D. The sample comprised NKG2D-high CD8+ T cells sorted from blood. As DNA, the CDR3 is TGCAGCGTTGTGATACAAAACACTGAAGCTTTCTTT. This encodes CSVVIQNTEAFF.